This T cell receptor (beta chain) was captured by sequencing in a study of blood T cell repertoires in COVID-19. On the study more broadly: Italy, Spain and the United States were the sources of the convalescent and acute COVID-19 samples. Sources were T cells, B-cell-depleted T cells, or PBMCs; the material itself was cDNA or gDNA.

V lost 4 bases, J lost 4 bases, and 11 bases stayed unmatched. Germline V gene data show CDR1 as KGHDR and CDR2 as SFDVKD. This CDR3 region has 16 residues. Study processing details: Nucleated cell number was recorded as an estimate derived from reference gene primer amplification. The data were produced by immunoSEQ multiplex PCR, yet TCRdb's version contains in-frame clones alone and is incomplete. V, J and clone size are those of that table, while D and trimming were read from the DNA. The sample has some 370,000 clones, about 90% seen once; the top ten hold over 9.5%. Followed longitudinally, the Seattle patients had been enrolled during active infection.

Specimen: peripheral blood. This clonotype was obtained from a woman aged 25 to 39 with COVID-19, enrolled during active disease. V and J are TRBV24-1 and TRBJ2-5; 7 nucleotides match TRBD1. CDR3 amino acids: CATSDPSGTVGETQYF. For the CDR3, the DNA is TGTGCCACCAGTGACCCGTCCGGGACAGTAGGAGAGACCCAGTACTTC.